Shown below are 6 T cell receptor beta chains from a single sample sequenced in a study of CD8+CD57+ T cells in acquired aplastic anemia. Investigators profiled TCR beta VDJ and CDR3 from genomic DNA template. MiXCR, run by TCRdb on the reads, gives a single entry per CDR3 protein. The sample carries just over 400,000 distinct CDR3 sequences, just under 70% recorded once. The specimen sequenced was sorted CD4+, CD8+, or CD8+CD57+ T cells (not recorded which) from PBMCs. The source of these receptors is a human donor in good health, serving as a control.

This clonotype was observed at least ten times. This rearrangement joins TRBV19 to TRBJ1-3; no clear D gene. V shed 7 bases and J shed 4 bases, with 11 bases lying between them. The CDR3 is 13 residues long. Germline V gene data show CDR1 as LNHDA and CDR2 as SQIVND (reference sequence). CDR3 protein: CASTLGGGNTIYF. Written as DNA, the CDR3 is TGTGCCAGTACGCTCGGAGGCGGAAACACCATATATTTT.

V is TRBV5-1 and J is TRBJ1-5; D might be TRBD1 (5 bases). Germline CDR1 reads SGHRS; CDR2 reads YFSETQ. Trimming left V 5 bases short and J 0 bases short, with 21 bases between. This CDR3 spans 18 amino acids. CDR3 sequence reads: CASREGTSTDNSNQPQHF. CDR3 coding DNA: TGCGCCAGCAGAGAGGGGACTTCCACAGACAATAGCAATCAGCCCCAGCATTTT.

This chain connects TRBV7-3 to TRBJ1-1, with TRBD1 as a possible D gene (6 bases). The length of the CDR3 is 13 residues. Germline assignment: CDR1 SGHTA and CDR2 FQGTGA. V was trimmed by 3 bases and J by 9 bases, leaving 14 bases between them. CDR3 DNA: TGTGCCAGCAGCTTTGGAGGGGGGGGCCAAGCTTTCTTT. This encodes CASSFGGGGQAFF.

V and J are TRBV12-3 or TRBV12-4 and TRBJ2-2; D might be TRBD2 (5 bases). This CDR3 is 16 amino acids long. V lost 3 bases and J lost 1, with 12 bases in between. CDR3 in amino acids: CASSFVGVQNTGELFF. CDR3 DNA sequence: TGTGCCAGCAGTTTCGTCGGGGTACAGAACACCGGGGAGCTGTTTTTT.

This clonotype has a handful of counts. This sequence joins TRBV15 and TRBJ1-2; D is unclear. This CDR3 region has 14 residues. CDR1 and CDR2 from the germline V gene are LNHNV and YYDKDF (reference sequence). The ends were cut back, 5 bases at V and 2 bases at J, with 12 bases in the middle. The DNA of the CDR3 is TGTGCCACCAGCGCCAGAGGGTCGAACTATGGCTACACCTTC. Protein product: CATSARGSNYGYTF.

This clonotype has just one count. This chain links TRBV20-1 with TRBJ1-1, with no clear D. Trimming removed 4 bases from V and 9 bases from J, with 18 bases in between. Germline V lookup: CDR1 DFQATT, CDR2 SNEGSKA (reference sequence). This CDR3 has 13 amino acids. CDR3 amino acids: CSANRPTGNKAFF. In nucleotides, the CDR3 is TGCAGTGCTAATAGGCCTACCGGTAACAAAGCTTTCTTT.